One sample yielded the 25 T cell receptor beta chains listed below, sequenced in a study of T-cell memory formation after mild COVID-19. MiXCR, applied by TCRdb to the 5' RACE reads, yields one record per CDR3 protein. The sample carries hundreds of thousands of distinct CDR3 sequences, roughly 22% recorded once. Sequenced sample: PBMCs or a T cell subset sorted from them (not recorded which). All receptors derive from an adult woman who had mild COVID-19 (a few samples of this study predate the infection). Cell type and time point are not known.

This clonotype was counted at least ten times. The V and J genes are TRBV4-3 and TRBJ2-5; 10 nucleotides line up with TRBD2. Trimming at V came to 2 bases and at J to 13 bases, leaving 10 bases not matched to a gene. The CDR3 is 14 amino acids. Per germline, CDR1 LGHNA and CDR2 YSLEER. The CDR3 DNA follows: TGCGCCAGCAGCCAAAACTTACTAGCGGGAAGGAGGTACTTC. Translating it yields CASSQNLLAGRRYF.

This clonotype was found a few times. The rearrangement uses TRBV14 and TRBJ2-5, with D tentatively TRBD2 (6 bases). Germline CDR1 is SGHDN and CDR2 is FVKESK. The length of the CDR3 is 18 residues. The V gene lost 5 bases and the J gene lost 2 bases, with 24 bases spanning the gap. CDR3 bases: TGTGCCAGCAGCTCGCGGGATCTTAGCCTGGGCTCACAAGAGACCCAGTACTTC. Its translation: CASSSRDLSLGSQETQYF.

The J gene is TRBJ1-1, the V gene TRBV18; possible D gene TRBD1, 5 bases. The length of the CDR3 is 13 residues. The germline CDR1 and CDR2 sequences are KGHSH and LQKENI. Trimming removed 3 bases from V and 3 bases from J, with 8 bases in between. This CDR3 reads CASSPEGYTEAFF. CDR3 coding DNA: TGTGCCAGCTCACCTGAGGGGTACACTGAAGCTTTCTTT.

The sample holds many counts of this clonotype. The genes are TRBV7-2 and TRBJ2-1; 8 positions agree with TRBD2. The CDR3 length is 12 residues. Per germline, CDR1 SGHTA and CDR2 FQGNSA. With 5 bases clipped from V and 9 bases from J, the junction kept 3 bases outside the gene matches. The CDR3: CASSRRGGEQFF. The CDR3, as DNA: TGTGCCAGCAGCCGTCGGGGGGGTGAGCAGTTCTTC.

This clonotype was counted between two and nine times. V and J are TRBV12-3 or TRBV12-4 and TRBJ1-1, with TRBD1 as a possible D gene (5 bases). CDR3 length: 13 amino acids. The ends were cut back, 8 bases at V and 4 bases at J, with 14 bases in the middle. CDR3 in amino acids: CASGRRGGTEAFF. CDR3 in DNA: TGTGCCAGCGGACGGAGGGGAGGCACTGAAGCTTTCTTT.

This clonotype was found once. The V and J genes are TRBV30 and TRBJ2-7; 7 bases agree with TRBD1. Germline assignment: CDR1 GTSNPN and CDR2 SVGIG (reference sequence). The CDR3 totals 11 residues. V shed 1 base, J shed 6 bases, and the junction held 0 bases outside the gene matches. CDR3 protein: CAWSEGAEQYF. In nucleotides, the CDR3 is TGTGCCTGGAGTGAGGGGGCCGAGCAGTACTTC.

This clonotype was picked up a small number of times. The chain carries TRBV3-1 and TRBJ1-2; perhaps TRBD1 as D (6 bases). Looked up from germline, CDR1 is LGHDT and CDR2 is YNNKEL (reference sequence). Deletions cut 2 bases from V and 4 bases from J, with 17 bases between. The CDR3 runs 16 residues. The CDR3: CASSQRGARKSYGYTF. The CDR3 DNA reads as TGTGCCAGCAGCCAACGGGGGGCGCGTAAGAGCTATGGCTACACCTTC.

Only a few counts were recorded for this clonotype. CDR3 sequence (DNA): TGTGCCACTTGCGACAGGGGGGGCACTGAAGCTTTCTTT. It encodes CATCDRGGTEAFF. The gene calls are TRBV24-1 and TRBJ1-1, with 9 bases fitting TRBD1. This CDR3 contains 13 residues. Trimming took 10 bases from V and 4 from J; bases not matched to a gene: 6. The germline gives CDR1 KGHDR, CDR2 SFDVKD.

The table lists this clonotype with many counts. The chain uses TRBV7-9 and TRBJ2-1; the match to TRBD2 covers 13 bases. The trim removed 5 bases at V and 6 bases at J, leaving 10 bases unmatched. The CDR3 has 17 amino acids. Germline CDR1 and CDR2: SEHNR and FQNEAQ (reference sequence). The CDR3 reads CASSPQAGLAGVNEQFF. The CDR3 nucleotides read TGTGCCAGCAGCCCACAAGCCGGACTAGCGGGAGTCAATGAGCAGTTCTTC.

The V and J genes are TRBV4-1 and TRBJ2-3, with 7 bases lining up with TRBD1. J gave up 8 bases and V 2 bases, and 7 bases lay outside the gene matches. The V gene's germline CDR1 is MGHRA and CDR2 YSYEKL. The CDR3 sequence is 14 residues long. CDR3: CASSQSNRQGTQYF. CDR3 DNA sequence: TGCGCCAGCAGCCAATCAAACCGACAGGGTACGCAGTATTTT.

This clonotype was recorded a few times. The chain is built from TRBV24-1 and TRBJ2-1; TRBD1 matches 7 bases. The length of the CDR3 is 15 residues. V dropped 3 bases and J dropped 7; count of bases not matched to a gene: 8. Germline V gene lookup returns CDR1 KGHDR and CDR2 SFDVKD. CDR3 nucleotide sequence: TGTGCCACCAGTGATCAGACAGGGCCCTTAAATGAGCAGTTCTTC. Amino acids: CATSDQTGPLNEQFF.

This chain links TRBV9 with TRBJ2-1; D gene unclear. The CDR3 runs to 14 residues. From germline, CDR1 is SGDLS and CDR2 YYNGEE. V was cut by 0 bases and J by 6 bases, with 10 bases left in between. CDR3 DNA: TGTGCCAGCAGCGTAGCAGGTCGGGCCAATGAGCAGTTCTTC. Translation gives CASSVAGRANEQFF.

The chain links TRBV12-3 or TRBV12-4 to TRBJ1-5; tentative D call: TRBD1 (6 bases). The CDR3 is made up of 12 amino acids. V shed 6 bases and J shed 5 bases, with 8 bases lying between them. The CDR3 DNA is TGTGCCAGCAGGGACAGCGATCAGCCCCAGCATTTT. Translation: CASRDSDQPQHF.

The chain is built from TRBV7-2 and TRBJ2-7, with D possibly being TRBD1 (5 bases). V was cut by 4 bases and J by 6 bases, with 10 bases left in between. Germline V CDR1 and CDR2: SGHTA, FQGNSA. CDR3 size: 12 residues. The DNA of the CDR3 is TGTGCCAGCAGCTGGCAGGGTTCCGAGCAGTACTTC. Translated: CASSWQGSEQYF.

This clonotype was seen repeatedly, ten times or more. V is TRBV12-3 or TRBV12-4 and J is TRBJ1-5, with 8 bases lining up with TRBD1. The CDR3 spans 13 residues. V was pared by 6 bases and J by 4 bases, with 2 bases of the junction left unmatched. CDR3: CASRGTGNQPQHF. The CDR3 nucleotides are TGTGCCAGCAGGGGGACAGGAAATCAGCCCCAGCATTTT.

This sequence joins TRBV6-1 and TRBJ1-1, with D perhaps TRBD1 (6 bases). CDR1 and CDR2 from the germline V gene are MNHNS and SASEGT. This CDR3 is built from 14 residues. The V gene lost 7 bases and the J gene lost 0 bases, with 12 bases spanning the gap. The CDR3 region is CASTYNRVNTEAFF. CDR3 sequence (DNA): TGTGCCAGCACATACAACAGGGTGAACACTGAAGCTTTCTTT.

V usage is TRBV7-9 and J usage is TRBJ1-2, with 10 bases matching TRBD1. Germline V gene data show CDR1 as SEHNR and CDR2 as FQNEAQ (reference sequence). The CDR3 has 15 residues. V was clipped by 5 bases and J by 6 bases; unmatched bases: 9. CDR3 region: CASSLPEGTGDGYTF. CDR3 DNA sequence: TGTGCCAGCAGCCTACCTGAGGGGACAGGGGATGGCTACACCTTC.

The rearrangement joins TRBV5-1 to TRBJ2-1; the D gene is possibly TRBD2 (6 bases). Germline loops: CDR1 SGHRS, CDR2 YFSETQ. The CDR3 length is 16 residues. V was cut by 4 bases and J by 6 bases, with 20 bases left in between. In nucleotides, the CDR3 is TGCGCCAGCAGCCCGGGACTTCCCTCCGGGCGCAATGAGCAGTTCTTC. Protein: CASSPGLPSGRNEQFF.

The chain links TRBV6-5 to TRBJ2-2, with D unclear. The V and J ends lost 4 bases and 2 bases respectively, with 14 bases between them. This CDR3 contains 16 residues. Germline assignment: CDR1 MNHEY and CDR2 SVGAGI. This CDR3 reads CASSWMGRINTGELFF. The CDR3 DNA reads TGTGCCAGCAGTTGGATGGGCAGGATTAACACCGGGGAGCTGTTTTTT.

The rearrangement joins TRBV25-1 to TRBJ2-1; D is possibly TRBD2 (5 bases). CDR3 length equals 16 residues. Germline CDR1 is MGHDK and CDR2 is SYGVNS. The V end was cut by 6 bases, the J end by 0 bases, with 15 bases between. DNA of the CDR3: TGTGCCAGCAGGGAAATGACTACTCACTCCTACAATGAGCAGTTCTTC. It yields the protein CASREMTTHSYNEQFF.

For this clonotype: This may arise from a read error, as a much more abundant clone is one base away. The chain recombines TRBV5-6 with TRBJ1-1, with 7 bases lining up with TRBD1. CDR3 length: 14 residues. The germline V gene has CDR1 SGHDT and CDR2 YYEEEE. V lost 2 bases, J lost 0 bases, and 1 base stayed unmatched. CDR3 nucleotides: TGTGCCAGCAGCTTCACAGGGGTGAACACTGAAGCTTTCTTT. This gives the protein CASSFTGVNTEAFF.

This clonotype appeared a few times. This CDR3 reads CASSPPSGRSHEQYF. The CDR3 DNA reads TGTGCCAGCAGCCCACCTAGCGGGAGGAGCCACGAGCAGTACTTC. The chain employs TRBV25-1 and TRBJ2-7; 11 bases are a match to TRBD2. Germline CDR1 reads MGHDK; CDR2 reads SYGVNS. The CDR3 loop spans 15 amino acids. The junction had 9 bases not matched to a gene; V was cut back by 6 bases and J by 5 bases.

The chain recombines TRBV19 with TRBJ2-7; D call uncertain. The CDR3 extends over 14 amino acids. Looked up from germline, CDR1 is LNHDA and CDR2 is SQIVND (reference sequence). The V and J ends lost 6 bases and 2 bases respectively, with 14 bases between them. The CDR3 spells CASRSPGRTYEQYF. For the CDR3, the DNA is TGTGCCAGTAGATCTCCCGGACGGACCTACGAGCAGTACTTC.

The gene calls are TRBV11-2 and TRBJ1-1; no definite D call. Germline lookup yields CDR1 SGHAT and CDR2 FQNNGV. Between the trimmed V and J ends, which lost 5 bases and 4 bases, there was a span of 14 bases. The CDR3 contains 14 residues. The CDR3 spells CASSTTSGLTEAFF. The DNA for the CDR3 is TGTGCCAGCAGCACCACCTCGGGTCTCACTGAAGCTTTCTTT.

This clonotype was recorded a few times. The CDR3 nucleotides are TGTGCCAGCAGGTCGGGACAGGGATTTCCAGATACGCAGTATTTT. Residues: CASRSGQGFPDTQYF. The V call is TRBV7-9, the J call TRBJ2-3, with 9 nucleotides matching TRBD1. CDR1 is SEHNR and CDR2 is FQNEAQ in the germline V gene (reference sequence). V shed 6 bases and J 4 bases; nucleotides not matched to a gene: 8. This CDR3 spans 15 amino acids.